This T cell receptor (beta chain) was sequenced in a study of blood T cell repertoires in COVID-19. Study-wide context: PBMCs, B-cell-depleted T cells, or T cells provided the cDNA or gDNA that made up the material.

Original analysis: Nucleated cell counts were estimated from reference gene primer amplification. Using immunoSEQ multiplex PCR, the repertoire was profiled, and TCRdb retains in-frame clones only, with some absent. V and J calls plus clone size are reproduced from that table; the DNA served to infer D and trimming. In the table there are some 200,000 clones, roughly 88% of which are singletons. CDR1 is KGHSH, CDR2 LQKENI, per germline. V lost 5 bases, J lost 4 bases, and 9 bases stayed unmatched. CDR3 length: 15 residues. Material: peripheral blood. This chain links TRBV18 with TRBJ2-7, with 9 nucleotides matching TRBD1. The TCR originated in a woman of 80 years or more with acute or convalescent COVID-19. CDR3 protein: CASSLSGTGLYEQYF. DNA for the CDR3: TGTGCCAGCTCATTGTCCGGGACAGGGCTTTACGAGCAGTACTTC.